This is a list of T cell receptor beta chains from one sample in a study of blood T cell repertoires in COVID-19. The method was immunoSEQ multiplex PCR; TCRdb's version includes in-frame clones alone and lacks a portion of them. The repertoire holds under 250,000 clones, approximately 80% seen once, with around 25% in the top ten. The sequenced sample consisted of peripheral blood. Receptors originate from a man aged 40-55 years with acute or convalescent COVID-19. Both conserved end residues are part of each CDR3. Fields, in order: D gene, V gene, clone size, J gene, CDR3 DNA, CDR3 protein. A D gene is named only where the DNA matches it firmly. Clone sizes are given selectively: once, few, many, or a class where the clone is expanded.

NA,TRBV5-4,NA,TRBJ2-4,TGTGCCAGCAGTCAGCGATTGGCCAAAAACATTCAGTACTTC,CASSQRLAKNIQYF
TRBD1,TRBV7-9,once,TRBJ1-2,TGTGCCAGCATATCCGTCCGGGACAGGGGCACTGGCTACACCTTC,CASISVRDRGTGYTF
TRBD1,TRBV7-9,NA,TRBJ1-2,TGTGCCAGCAGCCTCACGACAGGGGGCCACTATGGCTACACCTTC,CASSLTTGGHYGYTF
TRBD1,TRBV19,once,TRBJ1-5,TGTGCCAGTAGTAAGGTGGGACAGGGTACAAGCAATCAGCCCCAGCATTTT,CASSKVGQGTSNQPQHF
NA,TRBV7-9,NA,TRBJ1-1,TGTGCCAGCAGCTTCAGTTCAGGTGGTGAAGCTTTCTTT,CASSFSSGGEAFF
TRBD1,TRBV9,NA,TRBJ2-7,TGTGCCAGCAGCGCCGGGACAGGGGGCTACGAGCAGTACTTC,CASSAGTGGYEQYF
NA,TRBV7-2,NA,TRBJ1-2,TGTGCCAGCAGCTTAGGTCGGGTGAGAGGCTACACCTTC,CASSLGRVRGYTF
NA,TRBV7-2,NA,TRBJ1-2,TGTGCCAGCAGTTCGGCAGGAGGATTCGACGGCTACACCTTC,CASSSAGGFDGYTF
NA,TRBV4-1,NA,TRBJ1-2,TGCGCCAGCAGCTGGGACACTTCTTCTAACTATGGCTACACCTTC,CASSWDTSSNYGYTF
NA,TRBV10-3,NA,TRBJ1-5,TGTGCCATCAGCCCTAACTATAGCAATCAGCCCCAGCATTTT,CAISPNYSNQPQHF
NA,TRBV12-3/TRBV12-4,NA,TRBJ2-7,TGTGCCAGCAGTTTAGCGAGTAGCGACGAGCAGTACTTC,CASSLASSDEQYF
NA,TRBV9,NA,TRBJ1-1,TGTGCCAGCAACGGTGGGGGCAGCGGGGCTGAAGCTTTCTTT,CASNGGGSGAEAFF
TRBD2,TRBV4-2,once,TRBJ2-1,TGTGCCAGCAGCCAAGGGACTAGCGGAGCCCTGAGCTCCTACAATGAGCAGTTCTTC,CASSQGTSGALSSYNEQFF
TRBD2,TRBV5-1,few,TRBJ2-3,TGCGCCAGCAGCTTGGCGACTAGCGAAGGGGCAGATACGCAGTATTTT,CASSLATSEGADTQYF
NA,TRBV19,NA,TRBJ1-2,TGTGCCAGTAGTATCACGACAGGCCGGGCCAATGGAGGTGGCTACACCTTC,CASSITTGRANGGGYTF
TRBD2,TRBV7-9,NA,TRBJ2-4,TGTGCCAGCAGCCCAGGACTAGCGGGAGACATTCAGTACTTC,CASSPGLAGDIQYF
NA,TRBV5-6,NA,TRBJ1-3,TGTGCCAGCAGCTTGGTTGGGGGCCCGGGAAACACCATATATTTT,CASSLVGGPGNTIYF
TRBD2,TRBV6-2/TRBV6-3,NA,TRBJ2-3,TGTGCCAGCAGTGACAGGACTAGCGGGATTAAGGATACGCAGTATTTT,CASSDRTSGIKDTQYF
NA,TRBV29-1,NA,TRBJ1-1,TGCAGCGTTGGACCAGGGGCCAACACTGAAGCTTTCTTT,CSVGPGANTEAFF
NA,TRBV19,NA,TRBJ1-2,TGTGCCAGTAGTGTGGACAGTGCTAGAGGCGGCTACACCTTC,CASSVDSARGGYTF
NA,TRBV23-1,NA,TRBJ1-2,TGCGCCAGCAGTCCTAATGATAACTATGGCTACACCTTC,CASSPNDNYGYTF
TRBD2,TRBV4-1,NA,TRBJ2-3,TGCGCCAGCAGCCAAGTGGAGCGGGACGGGGATACGCAGTATTTT,CASSQVERDGDTQYF
TRBD2,TRBV12-5,NA,TRBJ2-5,TGTGCTAGTGGTTTGCACCCCCGGGGACTAGCGGTCAAATCCTGGACCCAGTACTTC,CASGLHPRGLAVKSWTQYF
TRBD1,TRBV9,NA,TRBJ2-7,TGTGCCAGCAGCTCGGGACAGAGTACCTACGAGCAGTACTTC,CASSSGQSTYEQYF
TRBD1,TRBV19,NA,TRBJ2-7,TGTGCCAGCCAATCCGGGACAGGGGTCAACGAGCAGTACTTC,CASQSGTGVNEQYF
NA,TRBV11-2,NA,TRBJ2-6,TGTGCCAGCAGCTTAGTGGCGGTTTGGGGGGCCAACGTCCTGACTTTC,CASSLVAVWGANVLTF
NA,TRBV9,NA,TRBJ1-3,TGTGCCAGCAGCGTAGGACAGTTTGGAAACACCATATATTTT,CASSVGQFGNTIYF
TRBD1,TRBV27,few,TRBJ1-2,TGTGCCAGCAGCTCTTTGGGGACAGGGAACTATGGCTACACCTTC,CASSSLGTGNYGYTF
NA,TRBV6-5,NA,TRBJ1-5,TGTGCCAGTTGGGTCGACGGGAGGGATCAGCCCCAGCATTTT,CASWVDGRDQPQHF
TRBD1,TRBV7-2,NA,TRBJ2-7,TGTGCCAGCAGCCAGGACAGGGGTGTCTACGAGCAGTACTTC,CASSQDRGVYEQYF
NA,TRBV7-9,NA,TRBJ1-2,TGTGCCAGCAGCTCAACCGGGACAACTTGGGGCGGTGGCTACACCTTC,CASSSTGTTWGGGYTF
NA,TRBV11-2,NA,TRBJ2-6,TGTGCCAGCCAAACGCGGAAGACCCGTCGGGGGGCCAACGTCCTGACTTTC,CASQTRKTRRGANVLTF
NA,TRBV11-1,NA,TRBJ2-1,TGTGCCAGCAGCTTAGCGGGAGTAAGCAATGAGCAGTTCTTC,CASSLAGVSNEQFF
TRBD2,TRBV5-4,NA,TRBJ2-3,TGTGCCAGCAGCCGCACTAGCGGGATCCTCACAGATACGCAGTATTTT,CASSRTSGILTDTQYF
NA,TRBV7-9,NA,TRBJ1-4,TGTGCCAGCAGCGCGGACAGTACAACTCGGGAAAAACTGTTTTTT,CASSADSTTREKLFF
NA,TRBV2,NA,TRBJ2-7,TGTGCCAGCAGTGAGGAGTTCTCCTACGAGCAGTACTTC,CASSEEFSYEQYF
TRBD1,TRBV7-9,few,TRBJ2-2,TGTGCCAGCAGCTCCCAGGGGGCTGGCGGGGAGCTGTTTTTT,CASSSQGAGGELFF
TRBD1,TRBV9,few,TRBJ1-1,TGTGCCAGCAGCCAGAGACAGGGGAACACTGAAGCTTTCTTT,CASSQRQGNTEAFF
TRBD1,TRBV19,few,TRBJ1-4,TGTGCCAGTTGGACAGGGCGGTCGGTAGGAAAACTGTTTTTT,CASWTGRSVGKLFF
NA,TRBV6-6,NA,TRBJ1-5,TGTGCCAGCAGTACGGGAAACCAGCCCCAGCATTTT,CASSTGNQPQHF
NA,TRBV13,NA,TRBJ2-3,TGTGCCAGCAGCCCGACTAGGCCAGATACGCAGTATTTT,CASSPTRPDTQYF
NA,TRBV12-3/TRBV12-4,NA,TRBJ2-7,TGTGCCAGCAGCGTACAGGGCTACGAGCAGTACTTC,CASSVQGYEQYF
NA,TRBV18,NA,TRBJ1-2,TGTGCCAGCTCACCCCCGGTGGGAGATGGCTACACCTTC,CASSPPVGDGYTF
NA,TRBV7-2,once,TRBJ1-1,TGTGCCAGCAGCTTCGGAGGTAAGGGCACTGAAGCTTTCTTT,CASSFGGKGTEAFF
TRBD1,TRBV11-2,NA,TRBJ1-2,TGTGCCAGCAGCACGGACAGGGGCGACTATGGCTACACCTTC,CASSTDRGDYGYTF
TRBD2,TRBV5-1,NA,TRBJ2-2,TGCGCCAGCAGCTTGGCCAGCGGGAGCCCCGGGGAGCTGTTTTTT,CASSLASGSPGELFF
NA,TRBV12-3/TRBV12-4,NA,TRBJ2-7,TGTGCCAGCACTCAAGGCGGCGCGTACGAGCAGTACTTC,CASTQGGAYEQYF
NA,TRBV27,NA,TRBJ2-5,TGTGCCAGCAGACGATCCCGGGGGGCGGAGACCCAGTACTTC,CASRRSRGAETQYF
TRBD2,TRBV3-1/TRBV3-2,NA,TRBJ2-7,TGTGCCAGCAGCCAAGCCCCTAGCGGGAGTTTCTCCTACGAGCAGTACTTC,CASSQAPSGSFSYEQYF
TRBD2,TRBV3-1/TRBV3-2,NA,TRBJ2-7,TGTGCCAGCAGCCAGGGACTAGCGGGGTTTTTGTACGAGCAGTACTTC,CASSQGLAGFLYEQYF
TRBD1,TRBV4-1,NA,TRBJ1-3,TGCGCCAGCAGCAACCGCGGGACAGGGGCATCTGGAAACACCATATATTTT,CASSNRGTGASGNTIYF
TRBD1,TRBV3-1/TRBV3-2,NA,TRBJ2-3,TGTGCCAGCAGCCGACAGGGGGCAGATACGCAGTATTTT,CASSRQGADTQYF
TRBD2,TRBV5-5,once,TRBJ2-2,TGTGCCAGCTGGGGACTAGCGGTTACCGGGGAGCTGTTTTTT,CASWGLAVTGELFF
TRBD1,TRBV27,NA,TRBJ1-2,TGTGCCAGCAGATTCGACAGGGAAATTGGCTACACCTTC,CASRFDREIGYTF